One and the same sample provided the 24 T cell receptor beta chains below, sequenced in a study of T cells after yellow fever vaccination. TCRdb itself ran the 5' RACE reads through MiXCR, one entry per CDR3 protein. In the table there are approximately 610,000 distinct CDR3 sequences, 17% of which are singletons. The source was PBMCs, collected about 5 days after the first yellow fever vaccination. These receptors were taken from a man aged 18 to 35 who received the YFV17D yellow fever vaccine.

CDR3 DNA: TGCAGTGCCCGGCCTGGGGGCAGGGTGCAAGAGACCCAGTACTTC. Its translation is CSARPGGRVQETQYF. This rearrangement joins TRBV20-1 to TRBJ2-5; D may be TRBD1 (6 bases). Trimming shortened V by 6 bases and J by 2 bases, and 19 bases separated the two germline ends. This CDR3 comprises 15 residues. CDR1 DFQATT and CDR2 SNEGSKA come from the germline V gene (reference sequence).

This clonotype came up a few times. V is TRBV18 and J is TRBJ2-5, with 10 nucleotides matching TRBD2. This CDR3 is built from 16 residues. Germline CDR1 is KGHSH and CDR2 is LQKENI. The V gene end was trimmed by 3 bases and the J gene end by 7 bases; junction bases not matched to a gene: 11. CDR3 amino acids: CASSPWTSGYLGTQYF. In DNA form, the CDR3 reads TGTGCCAGCTCACCTTGGACTAGCGGCTATCTTGGGACCCAGTACTTC.

V usage is TRBV7-2 and J usage is TRBJ2-5; 9 bases are a match to TRBD1. The CDR3 length is 14 residues. Germline V gene lookup returns CDR1 SGHTA and CDR2 FQGNSA. Trimming took 6 bases from V and 4 from J; bases not matched to a gene: 6. The CDR3 sequence is CASSYQTGGETQYF. In DNA form, the CDR3 reads TGTGCCAGCAGTTACCAGACAGGGGGAGAGACCCAGTACTTC.

The chain is built from TRBV20-1 and TRBJ1-1; D may be TRBD1 (5 bases). V was pared by 3 bases and J by 5 bases, with 10 bases between. This CDR3 has 12 residues. Germline-derived CDR1 and CDR2 are DFQATT and SNEGSKA (reference sequence). The CDR3 bases are TGCAGTGCTAGGGGGCGCGCTACTGAAGCTTTCTTT. It is translated as CSARGRATEAFF.

This chain links TRBV14 with TRBJ2-3, with unresolved D. Trimming removed 2 bases from V and 0 bases from J, with 6 bases in between. CDR1 is SGHDN and CDR2 is FVKESK in the germline V gene. The CDR3 is 14 residues long. The DNA of the CDR3 is TGTGCCAGCAGCCAATTACTTAGCACAGATACGCAGTATTTT. Translated, it gives CASSQLLSTDTQYF.

Concerning this clonotype: A much more abundant neighbour one base away suggests this may be a read error. The CDR3 nucleotides read TGTGCCAGCAGCTCCTGGCGTTCGGAATATGGCTACACCTTC. Translation gives CASSSWRSEYGYTF. The J gene is TRBJ1-2, the V gene TRBV7-6; D not resolved. The V end was cut by 4 bases, the J end by 5 bases, with 14 bases between. Germline values: CDR1 SGHVS, CDR2 FNYEAQ. The CDR3 is 14 residues long.

This chain uses TRBV28 with TRBJ1-2; 8 nucleotides line up with TRBD1. Trimming removed 6 bases from V and 4 bases from J; junction bases left unmatched: 7. Germline V gene data show CDR1 as MDHEN and CDR2 as SYDVKM. This CDR3 has 14 residues. As DNA, the CDR3 is TGTGCCAGCAGGAGACAGGGGCGGAGCTATGGCTACACCTTC. Translation: CASRRQGRSYGYTF.

The CDR3 loop reads CSGGRYTDTQYF. CDR3 in DNA: TGCAGCGGGGGTCGGTACACAGATACGCAGTATTTT. The V gene is TRBV29-1, the J gene TRBJ2-3; D is ambiguous. Germline V CDR1 and CDR2: SQVTM, ANQGSEA. Trimming took off 7 bases at V and 2 bases at J, with 10 bases between the two ends. This CDR3 region has 12 residues.

This sequence joins TRBV5-1 and TRBJ2-1; 7 bases fit TRBD2. Trimming at V came to 4 bases and at J to 9 bases, leaving 10 bases not matched to a gene. CDR3 length: 14 residues. The germline CDR1 and CDR2 sequences are SGHRS and YFSETQ. The CDR3 region is CASSILGLESEQFF. The CDR3 region has the DNA TGCGCCAGCAGCATTCTCGGACTAGAATCTGAGCAGTTCTTC.

This chain links TRBV28 with TRBJ2-7; D is perhaps TRBD2 (5 bases). V shed 2 bases and J shed 0 bases, with 8 bases lying between them. Germline assignment: CDR1 MDHEN and CDR2 SYDVKM. CDR3 length: 14 amino acids. The CDR3 reads CASSLREGSYEQYV. CDR3 DNA sequence: TGTGCCAGCAGTTTACGGGAAGGCTCCTACGAGCAGTACGTC.

This chain uses TRBV7-9 with TRBJ1-6, with D perhaps TRBD1 (5 bases). CDR3 length: 15 residues. Per germline, CDR1 SEHNR and CDR2 FQNEAQ (reference sequence). Trimming removed 1 base from V and 10 bases from J, with 14 bases in between. CDR3 protein: CASSLGESRGSPLHF. CDR3 in DNA: TGTGCCAGCAGCTTAGGAGAATCTAGGGGATCACCCCTCCACTTT.

The V and J genes are TRBV5-4 and TRBJ1-6; 7 bases are a match to TRBD1. V was pared by 2 bases and J by 6 bases, with 8 bases of the junction left unmatched. This CDR3 has 16 residues. Germline V gives CDR1 SGHNT, CDR2 YYREEE (reference sequence). The CDR3 here is CASSLNRGTSNSPLHF. DNA for the CDR3: TGTGCCAGCAGCTTAAACAGGGGAACTTCTAATTCACCCCTCCACTTT.

This clonotype was recorded a few times. The chain recombines TRBV7-3 with TRBJ1-1; no clear D gene. The CDR3 is 13 amino acids. Trimming stripped 6 bases from V and 1 base from J, with 9 bases between. Germline-derived CDR1 and CDR2 are SGHTA and FQGTGA. The CDR3 region is CASSRGWNTEAFF. The DNA of the CDR3 is TGTGCCAGCAGTCGTGGATGGAACACTGAAGCTTTCTTT.

This clonotype was recorded a few times. At one boundary the junction diverges from the germline segment, which might be a read error. The V gene is TRBV6-2 or TRBV6-3, the J gene TRBJ2-1, with 9 bases matching TRBD2. There are 16 residues in the CDR3. Germline CDR1 reads MNHEY; CDR2 reads SVGEGT. The CDR3 here is CASSYLGLAGTNEQFF. DNA of the CDR3: TGTGCCAGCAGCTACTTGGGCCTAGCGGGGACCAATGAGCAGTTCTTC.

There are many counts of this clonotype. V is TRBV7-2 and J is TRBJ2-1; no clear D. CDR1 is SGHTA and CDR2 is FQGNSA in the germline V gene. This CDR3 spans 15 amino acids. Trimming took 3 bases from V and 0 from J, leaving 9 bases between them. The CDR3 DNA is TGTGCCAGCAGCTTTTCTAGGGCCTCCTACAATGAGCAGTTCTTC. This sequence encodes CASSFSRASYNEQFF. The full variable domain, completed using reference TRBV7-2 and TRBJ2-1, is GAGVSQSPSNKVTEKGKDVELRCDPISGHTALYWYRQSLGQGLEFLIYFQGNSAPDKSGLPSDRFSAERTGGSVSTLTIQRTQQEDSAVYLCASSFSRASYNEQFFGPGTRLTVL.

The chain uses TRBV10-3 and TRBJ2-1, with TRBD2 identical over 12 bases. This CDR3 has 18 amino acids. Unmatched junction bases numbered 9, after V lost 4 bases and J lost 2 bases. The germline CDR1 and CDR2 sequences are ENHRY and SYGVKD. The CDR3 nucleotides are TGTGCCATCAGTGGGAGGGCTAGCGGGGGGGGGACCTACAATGAGCAGTTCTTC. Its translation is CAISGRASGGGTYNEQFF.

The chain recombines TRBV12-3 or TRBV12-4 with TRBJ2-5; D unclear. Trimming pared 6 bases from V and 7 bases from J, leaving 15 bases between. The CDR3 spans 13 residues. The CDR3 sequence is CASSPSLLGTQYF. The CDR3 nucleotides are TGTGCCAGCAGCCCCAGTCTCCTCGGGACCCAGTACTTC.

This chain uses TRBV12-3 or TRBV12-4 with TRBJ2-5; 9 bases map to TRBD2. The CDR3 runs to 14 residues. The junction had 4 bases not matched to a gene; V was cut back by 3 bases and J by 5 bases. CDR3 sequence reads: CASSLGGGAETQYF. The CDR3 DNA is TGTGCCAGCAGTTTGGGCGGGGGGGCCGAGACCCAGTACTTC.

V usage is TRBV27 and J usage is TRBJ2-7; 8 bases map to TRBD2. After removal of 3 bases from V and 7 bases from J, the junction contained 5 bases not matched to a gene. CDR3 length: 13 amino acids. Germline CDR1 is MNHEY and CDR2 is SMNVEV (reference sequence). CDR3 sequence (DNA): TGTGCCAGCAGTTTTGCCGGGGGGGATGAGCAGTACTTC. Protein: CASSFAGGDEQYF.

J is TRBJ1-3 and V is TRBV7-9; D ambiguous. CDR3 length equals 15 residues. CDR1 SEHNR and CDR2 FQNEAQ come from the germline V gene (reference sequence). The ends were cut back, 4 bases at V and 2 bases at J, with 12 bases in the middle. For the CDR3, the DNA is TGTGCCAGCAGCTACAACACCCTAGCTGGAAACACCATATATTTT. Amino acids: CASSYNTLAGNTIYF.

This clonotype was counted only a few times. The chain is built from TRBV12-3 or TRBV12-4 and TRBJ2-1; D is possibly TRBD2 (7 bases). V lost 11 bases, J lost 9 bases, and 17 bases lay in between. The CDR3 length is 12 residues. CDR3 in amino acids: CAGGGGPSEQFF. The CDR3 region has the DNA TGTGCCGGGGGCGGGGGTCCTTCTGAGCAGTTCTTC.

The V call is TRBV4-1, the J call TRBJ2-3; either TRBD1 or TRBD2 may supply D (5 bases each). Germline-derived CDR1 and CDR2 are MGHRA and YSYEKL. This CDR3 region has 16 residues. Trimming removed 4 bases at V and 0 bases at J, with 14 bases between. In DNA form, the CDR3 reads TGCGCCAGCAGCCTAACGAGAGGGGTTAGCACAGATACGCAGTATTTT. Protein product: CASSLTRGVSTDTQYF.

The chain couples TRBV21-1 to TRBJ2-7; no DNA check was done on the table's D call, TRBD1. TRBV21-1 represents a pseudogene. The CDR3 runs to 20 residues. CDR3 DNA: TGTGCCAGCACCCTTAAAGGTCTGCGAGATCGGGGCAGGGCTCTCTACGAGCAGTACGTC. This sequence encodes CASTLKGLRDRGRALYEQYV.

J is TRBJ2-5 and V is TRBV5-1; D may be TRBD1 or TRBD2 (5 bases each). The CDR3 totals 14 residues. V dropped 0 bases and J dropped 5 bases, with 11 bases sitting between them. The germline gives CDR1 SGHRS, CDR2 YFSETQ. Written as DNA, the CDR3 is TGCGCCAGCAGCTTGGATCCGGGGACGGAGACCCAGTACTTC. It codes for CASSLDPGTETQYF.